What follows describes a single T cell receptor (beta chain). Germline lookup yields CDR1 SGDLS and CDR2 YYNGEE. V was trimmed by 0 bases and J by 4 bases, leaving 7 bases between them. The CDR3 is 14 residues long. This specimen belongs to a study of ipilimumab plus nivolumab after autologous stem cell transplantation. The overall study: Typical patient got 5 ipilimumab doses and about eight nivolumab doses (median).

This table comes from immunoSEQ multiplex PCR, and its TCRdb copy is limited to in-frame clones, with some not included. The sample carries some 41,000 clones, around 92% recorded once. This clonotype was sampled from a male donor with multiple myeloma. This chain joins TRBV9 and TRBJ2-2, with D possibly being TRBD2 (5 bases). Sequences were derived from PBMCs, sampled in a trial of ipilimumab plus nivolumab as post-transplant consolidation. For the CDR3, the DNA is TGTGCCAGCAGCGTAGGGGGAGCCACCGGGGAGCTGTTTTTT. Protein sequence: CASSVGGATGELFF.